The T cell receptor (beta chain) described here comes from a study of metastatic and nonmetastatic thyroid tumors (dated by TCRdb to between 2020 and 2021). As for the study more broadly: The researchers compared repertoires between peripheral blood samples and tumor or nodule tissue samples from patients with malignant or benign thyroid disease. General study outcomes and caveats: In both blood and tumor samples, TCR beta diversity was reported to be significantly higher in malignant tumors than in benign nodules.

In this sample, this clone turned up a few times. Which antigen it targets is not known. Per-nucleotide qualities are absent, and no much larger clonotype sits a single base away. No patient had received any treatment before thyroid surgery. The study retrospectively analysed patient clinical samples collected from about 2011 to 2018 using T-cell receptor beta sequencing. Library construction relied on PCR. Sequencing relied on an Illumina HiSeq 4000. High-throughput sequencing was used to profile the CDR3 region of the TCR beta-chain in every patient. Turning to the authors' computational methods: A classifier to discriminate distant-metastatic papillary thyroid cancer patients was built from CDR3 differences across clinicopathological groups. Repertoire diversity was assessed with the Shannon index, and tumor-blood repertoire similarity with the Morisita-Horn index. The public reads were run again by TCRdb, first through fastp at Q25 and then through MiXCR, and only productive beta chains were kept. TCRdb's processing, not the authors', yielded these V and J calls. In all, the sample holds 30,000 to 45,000 clones, and around 21% of those were seen once. Clones ranked in the top ten supply less than 20% of the sample.

As encoded in the germline V gene, CDR1 is MDHEN while CDR2 is SYDVKM. CDR3 length: 17 amino acids, cysteine to phenylalanine. The only DNA kept is the CDR3, 51 bases in frame from the first base. For this chain, trimming is 6 bases at the V end and 4 bases at the J end, and the number of junction bases without a gene match is 11. The origin of this receptor is a female donor with papillary thyroid cancer or a benign thyroid nodule (not recorded which). Some clones in this sample may be carry-over from other donors' samples. The sample consisted of blood. The rearrangement combines TRBV28 with TRBJ2-3, with 12 bases in between that match TRBD2. The DNA sequence is given as TGTGCCAGCAGCCCCTGTGGACTAGCGGGAAGGGCAGATACGCAGTATTTT. Translated, it reads CASSPCGLAGRADTQYF.